These 20 T cell receptor beta chains share one sample of origin, sequenced in a study of human T cells and chemical hapten exposure. MiXCR, applied by TCRdb to the RACE reads, yields one record per CDR3 protein. The sample has tens of thousands of distinct CDR3 sequences; 10% are singletons. Time point given: pre-sensitization, week 0. The treatment was: therapeutic diphenylcyclopropenone sensitization with weekly scalp DPC. Blood, whole and unfractionated, served as the source for total RNA extraction. The sequencing used whole blood, collected in connection with sensitization to the hapten diphenylcyclopropenone (DPC). Receptors originate from a man aged 50 to 59 with alopecia areata. Some clones in this sample may be carry-over from other donors' samples.

Ten or more counts support this clonotype. The V gene is TRBV19, the J gene TRBJ2-1, with D possibly TRBD2 on 5 matching bases. In germline, CDR1 is LNHDA, CDR2 SQIVND (reference sequence). V was pared by 2 bases and J by 5 bases, with 25 bases between. CDR3 length: 19 residues. The CDR3 sequence is CASSIRQVTWGVGDNEQFF. The CDR3 DNA sequence: TGTGCCAGTAGTATACGGCAGGTAACGTGGGGTGTCGGGGACAATGAGCAGTTCTTC.

This clonotype was found a few times. The rearrangement uses TRBV5-4 and TRBJ1-2; D is possibly TRBD1 (5 bases). The CDR3 is made up of 14 amino acids. Germline CDR1 reads SGHNT; CDR2 reads YYREEE (reference sequence). Trimming took off 2 bases at V and 0 bases at J, with 8 bases between the two ends. As DNA, the CDR3 is TGTGCCAGCAGCTTTCAGGGAACTAACTATGGCTACACCTTC. This sequence encodes CASSFQGTNYGYTF.

This clonotype showed up just a few times. This sequence joins TRBV28 and TRBJ1-5; perhaps TRBD1 as D (6 bases). The CDR3 is 16 amino acids. Germline CDR1 is MDHEN and CDR2 is SYDVKM. The V end was cut by 2 bases, the J end by 3 bases, with 14 bases between. CDR3 sequence reads: CASSLNPGEPNQPQHF. The CDR3 bases are TGTGCCAGCAGTTTAAACCCAGGGGAGCCCAATCAGCCCCAGCATTTT. Supplemented by reference TRBV28 and TRBJ1-5, the full variable domain reads DVKVTQSSRYLVKRTGEKVFLECVQDMDHENMFWYRQDPGLGLRLIYFSYDVKMKEKGDIPEGYSVSREKKERFSLILESASTNQTSMYLCASSLNPGEPNQPQHFGDGTRLSIL.

The J gene is TRBJ2-1, the V gene TRBV20-1; D could derive from TRBD1 or TRBD2 (5 bases each). Germline loops: CDR1 DFQATT, CDR2 SNEGSKA (reference sequence). There are 14 residues in the CDR3. The V gene lost 2 bases and the J gene lost 8 bases, with 16 bases spanning the gap. The CDR3 nucleotides read TGCAGTGCTAGATATGGGACGATAAGAGATGAGCAGTTCTTC. It encodes CSARYGTIRDEQFF.

This clonotype was counted only a few times. Written as DNA, the CDR3 is TGTGCCAGCAGCTTAGATCCGGGGGGCTACGCTGAGCAGTTCTTC. It is translated as CASSLDPGGYAEQFF. The chain employs TRBV11-2 and TRBJ2-1; possibly TRBD2 for D (7 bases). Trimming left V 0 bases short and J 9 bases short, with 15 bases between. CDR3 length: 15 amino acids. Per germline, CDR1 SGHAT and CDR2 FQNNGV.

This clonotype was detected ten times or more. This chain uses TRBV7-3 with TRBJ2-5, with TRBD2 identical over 10 bases. This CDR3 spans 15 amino acids. CDR1 is SGHTA, CDR2 FQGTGA, per germline. The ends lost 4 bases at V and 2 bases at J; junction bases unmatched: 4. CDR3 sequence: CASSSGLAEQETQYF. As DNA, the CDR3 is TGTGCCAGCAGCTCCGGACTAGCGGAACAAGAGACCCAGTACTTC.

This clonotype was detected many times. The chain uses TRBV28 and TRBJ2-7; the D is unclear. This CDR3 region has 14 residues. Germline values: CDR1 MDHEN, CDR2 SYDVKM. Between the trimmed V and J ends, which lost 5 bases and 6 bases, there was a span of 17 bases. DNA for the CDR3: TGTGCCAGCAGTGAAGAGACGGTAAATCTCGAGCAGTACTTC. Translated: CASSEETVNLEQYF. Supplemented by reference TRBV28 and TRBJ2-7, the full variable domain reads DVKVTQSSRYLVKRTGEKVFLECVQDMDHENMFWYRQDPGLGLRLIYFSYDVKMKEKGDIPEGYSVSREKKERFSLILESASTNQTSMYLCASSEETVNLEQYFGPGTRLTVT.

This clonotype was picked up many times. This chain connects TRBV7-3 to TRBJ2-3, with D perhaps assigned TRBD1 or TRBD2 (5 bases each). V was clipped by 6 bases and J by 13 bases, with 17 bases between them. This CDR3 contains 12 residues. Germline-derived CDR1 and CDR2 are SGHTA and FQGTGA. The CDR3 nucleotides read TGTGCCAGCAGTGAAGGGGTGACGACTAAGTATTTT. It specifies CASSEGVTTKYF. Full variable domain (remainder filled in from reference TRBV7-3 and TRBJ2-3): GAGVSQTPSNKVTEKGKYVELRCDPISGHTALYWYRQSLGQGPEFLIYFQGTGAADDSGLPNDRFFAVRPEGSVSTLKIQRTERGDSAVYLCASSEGVTTKYFGPGTRLTVL.

This clonotype was observed many times. The CDR3: CAWNLRYTEAFF. CDR3 DNA: TGTGCCTGGAACCTGAGGTACACTGAAGCTTTCTTT. The genes are TRBV30 and TRBJ1-1; D not certain. Germline V gives CDR1 GTSNPN, CDR2 SVGIG (reference sequence). V lost 4 bases to trimming and J lost 3 bases, with 9 bases between them. This CDR3 has 12 amino acids. Full variable domain (missing parts from reference TRBV30 and TRBJ1-1): SQTIHQWPATLVQPVGSPLSLECTVEGTSNPNLYWYRQAAGRGLQLLFYSVGIGQISSEVPQNLSASRPQDRQFILSSKKLLLSDSGFYLCAWNLRYTEAFFGQGTRLTVV.

This clonotype was counted ten times or more. The V and J genes are TRBV29-1 and TRBJ2-1; TRBD1 matches at 11 bases. V lost 6 bases, J lost 0 bases, and 13 bases stayed unmatched. The CDR3 runs to 18 residues. Germline lookup yields CDR1 SQVTM and CDR2 ANQGSEA. The DNA for the CDR3 is TGCAGCGTCCGACGCGGACAGGGGGCGCTTAGCTCCTACAATGAGCAGTTCTTC. This encodes CSVRRGQGALSSYNEQFF.

This clonotype was seen at least ten times. The chain links TRBV10-1 to TRBJ2-7; TRBD2 matches 11 bases. The CDR3 has 16 amino acids. Germline trimming cut 6 bases from V and 2 bases from J; bases unmatched to any gene: 9. Looked up from germline, CDR1 is WNHNN and CDR2 is SYGVQD (reference sequence). The CDR3 DNA reads as TGCGCCAGCAGCGATACCGGGACTAGCGGCCCCTACGAGCAGTACTTC. This codes for CASSDTGTSGPYEQYF.

The chain uses TRBV3-1 and TRBJ2-1, with D maybe TRBD1 (6 bases). The CDR3 spans 16 residues. The germline gives CDR1 LGHDT, CDR2 YNNKEL (reference sequence). V lost 0 bases and J 1 base, leaving 10 bases between the germline ends. CDR3 sequence: CASSQEGHFSYNEQFF. The CDR3 region has the DNA TGTGCCAGCAGCCAAGAGGGACACTTTTCCTACAATGAGCAGTTCTTC.

This rearrangement joins TRBV12-3 or TRBV12-4 to TRBJ1-3; D call uncertain. V shed 5 bases and J shed 3 bases, with 17 bases lying between them. The CDR3 loop spans 16 amino acids. DNA of the CDR3: TGTGCCAGCAGTCCCCCCGGGAGCCGGGGTGGAAACACCATATATTTT. Translation: CASSPPGSRGGNTIYF.

The CDR3 loop is CSADRGGEQYF. In DNA form, the CDR3 reads TGCAGCGCGGACAGGGGAGGCGAGCAGTACTTC. The chain combines TRBV29-1 with TRBJ2-7; 9 bases are shared with TRBD1. In germline, CDR1 is SQVTM, CDR2 ANQGSEA. V dropped 7 bases and J dropped 6; count of bases not matched to a gene: 4. CDR3 length equals 11 residues.

This clonotype showed up just a few times. The chain recombines TRBV12-3 or TRBV12-4 with TRBJ1-1; 7 nucleotides align to TRBD1. V lost 5 bases, J lost 5 bases, and 11 bases stayed unmatched. This CDR3 has 15 amino acids. The CDR3, as DNA: TGTGCCAGCAGTCAGACAGGGAATCGTAGGACTGAAGCTTTCTTT. It codes for CASSQTGNRRTEAFF.

The sample holds many counts of this clonotype. The V call is TRBV20-1, the J call TRBJ2-1; D call uncertain. The CDR3 runs to 12 residues. Germline V gene lookup returns CDR1 DFQATT and CDR2 SNEGSKA (reference sequence). Trimming took 2 bases from V and 8 from J, leaving 10 bases between them. In nucleotides, the CDR3 is TGCAGTGCTAGACCTACTGTGGATGAGCAGTTCTTC. The encoded protein is CSARPTVDEQFF.

The chain carries TRBV3-1 and TRBJ2-4; 7 bases align to TRBD1. This CDR3 region has 16 residues. The germline gives CDR1 LGHDT, CDR2 YNNKEL (reference sequence). The V and J ends lost 2 bases and 0 bases, in that order; junction bases with no gene match: 4. CDR3 coding DNA: TGTGCCAGCAGCCAAACAGGGGCACTAGCCAAAAACATTCAGTACTTC. This codes for CASSQTGALAKNIQYF.

Of note for this clonotype: Possible read error: a much larger clone is one base away. The V gene is TRBV12-3 or TRBV12-4, the J gene TRBJ1-2; possible D gene TRBD1, 5 bases. This CDR3 spans 16 amino acids. Trimming shortened V by 4 bases and J by 0 bases, and 15 bases separated the two germline ends. In nucleotides, the CDR3 is TGTGCCAGCAGTTCCGTCAGGGCCCGAGCTAACTATGGCTACACCTTC. Translating it yields CASSSVRARANYGYTF.

The J gene is TRBJ2-7, the V gene TRBV29-1; D is unclear. V was pared by 4 bases and J by 7 bases, with 17 bases between. The CDR3 loop spans 13 amino acids. Germline CDR1 SQVTM, CDR2 ANQGSEA. In DNA form, the CDR3 reads TGCAGCGTTGGAGATAGCCGGGCCATAGAGCAGTACTTC. Translating it yields CSVGDSRAIEQYF.

The gene calls are TRBV12-3 or TRBV12-4 and TRBJ1-1; D is unclear. The CDR3 consists of 12 residues. Between the trimmed V and J ends, which lost 2 bases and 6 bases, there was a span of 7 bases. CDR3 bases: TGTGCCAGCAGTTTATTTGCGGCTGAAGCTTTCTTT. This gives the protein CASSLFAAEAFF.